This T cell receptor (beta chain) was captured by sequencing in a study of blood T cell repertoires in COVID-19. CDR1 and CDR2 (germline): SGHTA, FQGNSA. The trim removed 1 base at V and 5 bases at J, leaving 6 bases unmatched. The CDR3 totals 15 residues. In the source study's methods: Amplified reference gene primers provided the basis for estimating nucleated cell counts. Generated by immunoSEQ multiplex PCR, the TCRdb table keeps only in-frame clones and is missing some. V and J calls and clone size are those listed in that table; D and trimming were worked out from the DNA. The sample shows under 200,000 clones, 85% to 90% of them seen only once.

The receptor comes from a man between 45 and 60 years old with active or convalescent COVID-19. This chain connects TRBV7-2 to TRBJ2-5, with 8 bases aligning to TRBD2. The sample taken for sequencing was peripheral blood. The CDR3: CASSLVSGGRETQYF. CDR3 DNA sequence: TGTGCCAGCAGCTTAGTGTCGGGGGGGCGTGAGACCCAGTACTTC.